The rows below give T cell receptor beta chains drawn from one sample of a study of cytomegalovirus exposure and HLA in healthy donors. The data were produced by immunoSEQ multiplex PCR, yet TCRdb's version contains in-frame clones alone and is incomplete. The table has 200,000 to 250,000 clones, roughly 80% seen once; the top ten hold 2.5% to 3.5%. Sequenced: PBMCs. The receptors originated from a man aged 25 to 40 in good health and CMV-seronegative. Each CDR3 is given without its conserved first and last residue.

CDR3 protein: ASSLIGTRQDTQY; J gene: TRBJ2-3; V gene: TRBV28
CDR3 protein: ASILTTGTG; J gene: TRBJ2-7; V gene: TRBV5-6
CDR3 protein: ASSYQGGSNQPQH; J gene: TRBJ1-5; V gene: TRBV28
CDR3 protein: ASSQGTGSSTDTQY; J gene: TRBJ2-3; V gene: TRBV4-3
CDR3 protein: ASSLDTNNEKLF; J gene: TRBJ1-4; V gene: TRBV9
CDR3 protein: ASSPTENTEAF; J gene: TRBJ1-1; V gene: TRBV7-9
CDR3 protein: ASSAGTSPPYEQY; J gene: TRBJ2-7; V gene: TRBV7-2
CDR3 protein: ASSSPRGPGTEAF; J gene: TRBJ1-1; V gene: TRBV19
CDR3 protein: AISESTGGAWGYT; J gene: TRBJ1-2; V gene: TRBV10-3
CDR3 protein: AGSWTSNEQF; J gene: TRBJ2-1; V gene: TRBV11-1
CDR3 protein: ASSISGRQY; J gene: TRBJ2-3; V gene: TRBV7-9
CDR3 protein: ASSEWALDRDYEQY; J gene: TRBJ2-7; V gene: TRBV10-2
CDR3 protein: ASSQGRGTGGEKLF; J gene: TRBJ1-4; V gene: TRBV4-3
CDR3 protein: ASSLKGGGSYNEQF; J gene: TRBJ2-1; V gene: TRBV7-8
CDR3 protein: ATSRRIDTGELF; J gene: TRBJ2-2; V gene: TRBV15
CDR3 protein: ASSDTRTGTQY; J gene: TRBJ2-5; V gene: TRBV6-4
CDR3 protein: ASTSTGSNQPQH; J gene: TRBJ1-5; V gene: TRBV2
CDR3 protein: ASRRAGGRYEQY; J gene: TRBJ2-7; V gene: TRBV5-1
CDR3 protein: ASSSRTYTDTQY; J gene: TRBJ2-3; V gene: TRBV19
CDR3 protein: ASSQDLQGRTEAF; J gene: TRBJ1-1; V gene: TRBV4-2
CDR3 protein: ASTRTGYGYT; J gene: TRBJ1-2; V gene: TRBV6-5
CDR3 protein: ASLADSIYGYT; J gene: TRBJ1-2; V gene: TRBV2
CDR3 protein: ASSFGTERD; J gene: TRBJ1-3; V gene: TRBV13
CDR3 protein: ASSEGRGQRAF; J gene: TRBJ1-1; V gene: TRBV6-4
CDR3 protein: ASSFLSRGTYNEQF; J gene: TRBJ2-1; V gene: TRBV11-1
CDR3 protein: ASSRGAFTANQETQY; J gene: TRBJ2-5; V gene: TRBV5-4
CDR3 protein: ASSLQGQETQY; J gene: TRBJ2-5; V gene: TRBV5-1
CDR3 protein: ASSEVGRVKTEAF; J gene: TRBJ1-1; V gene: TRBV2
CDR3 protein: ASSWQYEKLF; J gene: TRBJ1-4; V gene: TRBV7-9
CDR3 protein: ASSLPVRQGVSYEQY; J gene: TRBJ2-7; V gene: TRBV5-1
CDR3 protein: ASSFPGAGIYEQY; J gene: TRBJ2-7; V gene: TRBV5-4
CDR3 protein: ASSHTTGGPYEQY; J gene: TRBJ2-7; V gene: TRBV4-3
CDR3 protein: ASSDRGYSYEQY; J gene: TRBJ2-7; V gene: TRBV19
CDR3 protein: ASSYEVGGTGYT; J gene: TRBJ1-2; V gene: TRBV6-5
CDR3 protein: ASSLGQQGKLF; J gene: TRBJ1-4; V gene: TRBV7-9
CDR3 protein: ATSPGQGTSEQF; J gene: TRBJ2-1; V gene: TRBV5-1
CDR3 protein: ASSPESSYNSPLH; J gene: TRBJ1-6; V gene: TRBV18
CDR3 protein: ASSGGTSADTQY; J gene: TRBJ2-3; V gene: TRBV7-9
CDR3 protein: ASSLKSGSEAF; J gene: TRBJ1-1; V gene: TRBV7-3
CDR3 protein: ASRAQGIATEAF; J gene: TRBJ1-1; V gene: TRBV2
CDR3 protein: ASSSGTSGGADTQY; J gene: TRBJ2-3; V gene: TRBV5-6
CDR3 protein: ASSPDRGWPYGYT; J gene: TRBJ1-2; V gene: TRBV5-1
CDR3 protein: ASRERGTNTDTQY; J gene: TRBJ2-3; V gene: TRBV2
CDR3 protein: ASSPQGQISGASVLT; J gene: TRBJ2-6; V gene: TRBV18
CDR3 protein: ASIIGSSYEQY; J gene: TRBJ2-7; V gene: TRBV5-1
CDR3 protein: ASSLFLSYEQY; J gene: TRBJ2-7; V gene: TRBV7-9
CDR3 protein: ASSFRRQVYEQY; J gene: TRBJ2-7; V gene: TRBV13
CDR3 protein: ASSIAEGAGEQY; J gene: TRBJ2-7; V gene: TRBV19
CDR3 protein: ASSPSGRGPLH; J gene: TRBJ1-6; V gene: TRBV9
CDR3 protein: ASSLQVSTDTQY; J gene: TRBJ2-3; V gene: TRBV6-1
CDR3 protein: ASSPYRVRTDTQY; J gene: TRBJ2-3; V gene: TRBV27